This T cell receptor (beta chain) was observed in a study of T cell repertoires in cytomegalovirus infection. On the study more broadly: Public TCR beta signatures marked donors with CMV infection and the matching HLA.

TCRdb passed the reads through MiXCR, listing each CDR3 protein once. The sample has hundreds of thousands of distinct CDR3 sequences, under 20% seen once. Germline V gene lookup returns CDR1 MNHEY and CDR2 SMNVEV (reference sequence). The V and J ends lost 4 bases and 6 bases respectively, with 12 bases between them. The CDR3 has 14 residues. General study results and limits: Clonotypes of TCR beta that were HLA-C-restricted and CMV-specific dominated the ex vivo response. Carriers of CMV and the relevant HLA type were discriminated by public TCR beta frequency.

This clonotype appeared many times. Its target is not known. The origin of this receptor is a human donor in good health (CMV status not recorded). Some clones in this sample may be carry-over from other donors' samples. The sample taken for sequencing was PBMCs. V is TRBV27 and J is TRBJ1-4; D perhaps matches TRBD1 (5 bases). CDR3 amino acids: CASSSDGGYEKLFF. CDR3 sequence (DNA): TGTGCCAGCAGTTCTGACGGGGGGTATGAAAAACTGTTTTTT.